This TCR beta chain was recovered during a study of blood T cells in healthy people across ages. Study conclusions and caveats: Nothing was known about donor CMV status, and this possibly confounded expanded clonotype changes. PBMCs were not sorted, which prevented a conclusive comparison of naive versus antigen-experienced cells.

The donors, aged roughly 6 to 100, were healthy Caucasians from Russia. As concerns this clonotype: Its antigen is as yet unknown.

The trim removed 0 bases at V and 8 bases at J, leaving 10 bases unmatched. Germline-derived CDR1 and CDR2 are SGHRS and YFSETQ. This CDR3 region has 16 residues. Sample-barcoded 5' priming and a J-beta primer mix drove a second PCR of 7 to 11 cycles. Every cDNA molecule bore a tag from a template-switch adaptor containing 12 random nucleotides. MiXCR, applied by TCRdb to the 5' RACE reads, yields one record per CDR3 protein. The data hold over 700,000 distinct CDR3 sequences, with roughly 50% observed a single time. The TCR comes from an elderly man in good health. The specimen sequenced was blood. The chain links TRBV5-1 to TRBJ2-1, with 8 bases that match TRBD2. CDR3 in amino acids: CASSLGTSLVVDEQFF. CDR3 DNA sequence: TGCGCCAGCAGCTTGGGGACTAGCCTGGTTGTCGATGAGCAGTTCTTC. Drawing the rest from reference TRBV5-1 and TRBJ2-1, the complete variable domain is KAGVTQTPRYLIKTRGQQVTLSCSPISGHRSVSWYQQTPGQGLQFLFEYFSETQRNKGNFPGRFSGRQFSNSRSEMNVSTLELGDSALYLCASSLGTSLVVDEQFFGPGTRLTVL.